This T cell receptor (beta chain) was retrieved from a study of blood T cell repertoires in COVID-19. Turning to the study itself: Spain, Italy and the United States supplied samples that represented acute and convalescent COVID-19. Nucleic acid was either cDNA or gDNA, and it came from T cells, B-cell-depleted T cells, or PBMCs.

V lost 1 base and J lost 3; bases outside the gene matches: 12. The CDR3 is 19 residues long. CDR1 SEHNR and CDR2 FQNEAQ come from the germline V gene (reference sequence). Per the authors' pipeline: Cell counts per sample came from amplifying reference gene primers. Measured with immunoSEQ multiplex PCR; TCRdb has only the in-frame clones, and not every one. V, J and clone size are taken as reported in that table, and D and trimming were inferred from the DNA itself. This sample carries 150,000 to 200,000 clones, 90% to 95% of them seen once, and the ten largest clones take roughly 4.8%. The rearrangement links TRBV7-9 to TRBJ2-6; 7 nucleotides line up with TRBD1. The TCR was taken from a woman aged 50 to 60 with acute or convalescent COVID-19. The sequencing sample was made of peripheral blood. The CDR3 sequence: CASSLGAQGLLNGANVLTF. The CDR3 DNA follows: TGTGCCAGCAGCTTAGGAGCACAGGGGTTGTTAAATGGGGCCAACGTCCTGACTTTC.